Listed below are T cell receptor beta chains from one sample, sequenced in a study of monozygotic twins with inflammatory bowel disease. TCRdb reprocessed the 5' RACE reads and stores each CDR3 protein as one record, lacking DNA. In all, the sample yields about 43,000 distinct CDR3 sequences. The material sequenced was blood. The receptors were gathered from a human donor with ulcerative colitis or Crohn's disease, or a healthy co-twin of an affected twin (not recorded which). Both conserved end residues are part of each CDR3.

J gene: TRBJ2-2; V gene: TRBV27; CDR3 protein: CASSPRQLTIPNTGELFF
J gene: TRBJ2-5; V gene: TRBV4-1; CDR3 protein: CASAKGQGYQETQYF
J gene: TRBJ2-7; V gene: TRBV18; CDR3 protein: CASSTDRGLYEQYF
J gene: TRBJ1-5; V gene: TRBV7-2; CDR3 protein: CASSPNQGGSGQPQHF
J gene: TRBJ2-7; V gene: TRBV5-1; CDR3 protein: CASSLEGLAGSYEQYF
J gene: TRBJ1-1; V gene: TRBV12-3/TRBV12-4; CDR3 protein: CASSLQGDTEAFF
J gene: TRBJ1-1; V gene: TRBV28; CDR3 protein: CASSLSHIGEAFF
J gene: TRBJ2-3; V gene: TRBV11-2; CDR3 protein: CASSLGNSRKAGTDTQYF
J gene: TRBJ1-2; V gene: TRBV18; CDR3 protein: CASSRDRDYGYTF
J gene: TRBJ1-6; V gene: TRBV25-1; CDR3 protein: CASSAGRGVSGSPLHF
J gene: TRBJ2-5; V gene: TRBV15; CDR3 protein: CATSRGGRTGQETQYF
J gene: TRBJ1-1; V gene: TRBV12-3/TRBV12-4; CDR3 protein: CASSFERYTEAFF
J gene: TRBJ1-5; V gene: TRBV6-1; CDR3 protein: CASSPQGPHQPQHF
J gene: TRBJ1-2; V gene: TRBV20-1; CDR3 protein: CSARSERWGKNYGYTF
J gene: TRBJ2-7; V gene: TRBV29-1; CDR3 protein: CSVARQGPYEQYF
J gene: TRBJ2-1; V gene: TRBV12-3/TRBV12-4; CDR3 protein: CASRQTGSSYNEQFF
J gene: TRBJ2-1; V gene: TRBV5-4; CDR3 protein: CASSFQGLQTYNEQFF
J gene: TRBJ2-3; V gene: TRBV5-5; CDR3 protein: CASSRDSQVTDTQYF
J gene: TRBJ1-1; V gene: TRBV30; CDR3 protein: CAWSVKGSTEAFF
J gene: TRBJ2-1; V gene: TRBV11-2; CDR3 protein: CASSQTGFSNNEQFF
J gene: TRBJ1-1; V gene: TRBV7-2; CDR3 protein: CASSLAEGSVTGGIKGTEAFF
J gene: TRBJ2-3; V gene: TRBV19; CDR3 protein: CASSMYGDTQYF
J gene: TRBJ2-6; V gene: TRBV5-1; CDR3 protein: CATQTEPSGANVLTF
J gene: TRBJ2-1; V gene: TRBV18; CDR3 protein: CASSPPLGTGLFEQFF
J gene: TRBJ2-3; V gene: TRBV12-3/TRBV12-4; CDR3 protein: CASSLAVLAVDTQYF
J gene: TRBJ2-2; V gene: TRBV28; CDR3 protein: CASIGAAGELFF
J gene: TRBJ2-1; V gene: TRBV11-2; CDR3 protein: CASSAPGQYNEQFF
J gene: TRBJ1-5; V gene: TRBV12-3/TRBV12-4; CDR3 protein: CASSLPTRDRRIQPQHF
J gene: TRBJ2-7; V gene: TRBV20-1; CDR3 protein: CSASGTALSYEQYF
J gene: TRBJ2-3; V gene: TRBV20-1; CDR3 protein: CSASSLAGGHTDTQYF
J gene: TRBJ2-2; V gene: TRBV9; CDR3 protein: CASSTYATGELFF